Sequencing of this T cell receptor (beta chain) was carried out in a study of blood T cells in healthy people across ages. The germline V and J ends were trimmed by 1 base and 2 bases, with 9 bases remaining between them. CDR1 and CDR2 from the germline V gene are LGHDT and YNNKEL (reference sequence). The CDR3 sequence is 14 residues long. Combining a sample-barcoded 5' primer with a J-beta primer mix, a second PCR ran for about 6 to 12 cycles. From the 5' RACE reads, TCRdb called clonotypes with MiXCR, one entry per CDR3 protein. This sample yields approximately 790,000 distinct CDR3 sequences, of which 55% to 65% are seen a single time; about a quarter belongs to the top ten. This clonotype was found once. Its antigen is currently unknown. General study results and limits: Naive CD4+ cell counts and diversity both ran higher in long-lived than in aged donors.

Material: blood. The chain joins TRBV3-1 to TRBJ2-7; no definite D call. This clonotype was sampled from a man aged 25 to 40 in good health. The CDR3 here is CASSQADKAYEQYF. CDR3 bases: TGTGCCAGCAGCCAAGCAGACAAGGCCTACGAGCAGTACTTC.